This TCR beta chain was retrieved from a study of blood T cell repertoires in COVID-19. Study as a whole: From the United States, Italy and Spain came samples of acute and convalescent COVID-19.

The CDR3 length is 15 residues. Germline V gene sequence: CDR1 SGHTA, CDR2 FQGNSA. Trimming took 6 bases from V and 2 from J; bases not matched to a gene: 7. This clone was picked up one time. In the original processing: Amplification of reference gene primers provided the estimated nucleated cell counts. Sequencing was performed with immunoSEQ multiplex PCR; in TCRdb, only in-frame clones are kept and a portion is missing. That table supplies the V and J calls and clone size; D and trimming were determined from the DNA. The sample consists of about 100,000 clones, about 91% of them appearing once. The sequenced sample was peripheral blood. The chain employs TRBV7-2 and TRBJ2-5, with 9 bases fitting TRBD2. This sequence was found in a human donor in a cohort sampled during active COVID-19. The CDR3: CASRQTSGRQETQYF. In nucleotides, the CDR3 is TGTGCCAGCAGACAAACTAGCGGGCGGCAAGAGACCCAGTACTTC.